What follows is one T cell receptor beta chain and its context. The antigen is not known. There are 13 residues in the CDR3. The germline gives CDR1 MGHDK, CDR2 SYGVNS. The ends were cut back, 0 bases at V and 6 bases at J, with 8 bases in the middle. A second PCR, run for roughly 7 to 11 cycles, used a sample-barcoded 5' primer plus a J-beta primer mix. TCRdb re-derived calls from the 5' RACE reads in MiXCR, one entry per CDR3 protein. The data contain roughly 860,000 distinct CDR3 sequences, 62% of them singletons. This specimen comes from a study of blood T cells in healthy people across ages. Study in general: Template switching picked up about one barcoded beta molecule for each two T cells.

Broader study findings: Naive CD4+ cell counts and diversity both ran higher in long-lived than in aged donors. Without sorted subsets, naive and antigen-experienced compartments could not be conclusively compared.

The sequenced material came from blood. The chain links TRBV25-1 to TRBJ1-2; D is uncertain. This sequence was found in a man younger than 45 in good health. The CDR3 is CASSEYSTNGYTF. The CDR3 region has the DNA TGTGCCAGCAGTGAATACAGCACCAATGGCTACACCTTC.